Presented here are 27 T cell receptor beta chains from one specimen sequenced in a study of blood T cells in healthy people across ages (dated by TCRdb to about 2015). Libraries were prepared through 5' RACE. Sequenced on an Illumina HiSeq 2500. A second PCR of about 6 to 12 cycles was run with a J-beta primer mix and a sample-barcoded 5' primer. The public reads were run again by TCRdb, first through fastp at Q25 and then through MiXCR, and only productive beta chains were kept. Duplicate CDR3 protein sequences are folded into a single record with the most common DNA and genes. The table for this sample lists about 1.7 million distinct CDR3 sequences; 28% of them were counted only once. 7.7% of the sample rests with the top ten. The material sequenced was blood. These receptors were taken from a woman in her thirties in good health.

The chain carries TRBV7-2 and TRBJ1-1; weak D call: TRBD1 (5 bases). The CDR3 extends over 13 amino acids. CDR1 is SGHTA and CDR2 is FQGNSA in the germline V gene. The ends were cut back, 6 bases at V and 3 bases at J, with 11 bases in the middle. The chain's CDR3 is CASRIEGDTEAFF. CDR3 sequence (DNA): TGTGCCAGCAGAATAGAAGGGGACACTGAAGCTTTCTTT.

The CDR3 loop is CASSYEGGDTEAFF. The CDR3 DNA sequence: TGTGCCAGCAGTTACGAAGGAGGGGACACTGAAGCTTTCTTT. V is TRBV6-5 and J is TRBJ1-1; D might be TRBD1 (5 bases). The CDR3 has 14 amino acids. The V gene lost 2 bases and the J gene lost 3 bases, with 10 bases spanning the gap. Germline CDR1 is MNHEY and CDR2 is SVGAGI.

Comments on this clonotype: An end of the junction does not agree with germline; a read error may underlie this. V gene TRBV7-2 combines with J gene TRBJ2-4, with a tentative D call TRBD2 (6 bases). The germline V gene has CDR1 SGHTA and CDR2 FQGNSA. This CDR3 is built from 16 residues. DNA of the CDR3: TGTGCCGGCAGTCAAAGGAGGGTCGGGGCCAAAAACATTCAGTACTTC. Its translation: CAGSQRRVGAKNIQYF.

A remark on this clonotype: One junction end disagrees with the germline gene, perhaps due to a read error. The V call is TRBV27, the J call TRBJ1-2; D may be TRBD1 (5 bases). From germline, CDR1 is MNHEY and CDR2 SMNVEV (reference sequence). The length of the CDR3 is 14 residues. The CDR3 is CASSSAGVGYGYTF. For the CDR3, the DNA is TGTGCCAGTAGTTCAGCGGGGGTTGGCTATGGCTACACCTTC.

This clonotype was observed many times. The rearrangement links TRBV4-3 to TRBJ2-7; D uncertain. CDR1 is LGHNA, CDR2 YSLEER, per germline. CDR3 length: 14 amino acids. V lost 1 base and J lost 2, with 9 bases in between. CDR3 DNA: TGCGCCAGCAGCCAAGTCCTTACTACCTACGAGCAGTACTTC. This translates into CASSQVLTTYEQYF.

This clonotype was recorded once. This chain uses TRBV2 with TRBJ2-2; TRBD1 matches at 7 bases. V lost 3 bases to trimming and J lost 7 bases; unmatched junction nucleotides: 5. The CDR3 extends over 14 amino acids. In germline, CDR1 is SNHLY, CDR2 FYNNEI. The CDR3 reads CASSDTGANGELFF. The CDR3 DNA sequence: TGTGCCAGCAGTGACACAGGGGCTAACGGGGAGCTGTTTTTT.

J is TRBJ1-1 and V is TRBV5-1; tentative D call: TRBD1 (6 bases). Per germline, CDR1 SGHRS and CDR2 YFSETQ. V was shortened by 5 bases and J by 5 bases, with 16 bases between the two germline ends. CDR3 size: 14 residues. CDR3: CASRSLRGRTEAFF. The CDR3 DNA follows: TGCGCCAGCAGGAGCCTCAGGGGCCGGACTGAAGCTTTCTTT.

This clonotype was counted ten times or more. The rearrangement uses TRBV5-1 and TRBJ2-7; 9 positions match TRBD1. V shed 2 bases, J shed 5 bases, and the junction held 2 bases outside the gene matches. Per the germline V gene, CDR1 is SGHRS and CDR2 is YFSETQ. There are 13 residues in the CDR3. As DNA, the CDR3 is TGCGCCAGCAGCTTACAGGGGGCGAACGAGCAGTACTTC. Its protein product is CASSLQGANEQYF.

This sequence joins TRBV5-5 and TRBJ2-2, with 9 nucleotides matching TRBD1. The CDR3 totals 15 residues. With V trimmed by 4 bases and J by 5 bases, 6 bases remained unmatched. Germline V gene sequence: CDR1 SGHKS, CDR2 YYEKEE (reference sequence). The chain's CDR3 is CASSVGQGWTGELFF. CDR3 sequence (DNA): TGTGCCAGCAGCGTGGGACAGGGTTGGACCGGGGAGCTGTTTTTT.

This clonotype was found a few times. The chain links TRBV7-2 to TRBJ2-1, with 7 bases identical to TRBD2. The CDR3 is made up of 18 amino acids. With 1 base clipped from V and 2 bases from J, the junction kept 11 bases outside the gene matches. The germline V gene encodes CDR1 SGHTA and CDR2 FQGNSA. CDR3 in DNA: TGTGCCAGCAGCTTAGTTTATGCGGGGACTATCCCCTACAATGAGCAGTTCTTC. Residues: CASSLVYAGTIPYNEQFF.

The chain is built from TRBV20-1 and TRBJ2-3; TRBD1 agrees at 9 bases. Trimming cost V 2 bases and J 2 bases; bases outside gene matches: 2. Per germline, CDR1 DFQATT and CDR2 SNEGSKA (reference sequence). The CDR3 consists of 14 residues. The CDR3: CSARRQGVTDTQYF. In DNA, the CDR3 is TGCAGTGCTAGACGACAGGGGGTCACAGATACGCAGTATTTT.

This clonotype was seen many times. This chain joins TRBV6-6 and TRBJ2-5; no definite D call. V lost 6 bases and J lost 5, with 22 bases in between. This CDR3 is built from 16 residues. Germline loops: CDR1 MNHNY, CDR2 SVGAGI (reference sequence). CDR3 nucleotide sequence: TGTGCCAGCAGCCTCTACAGAGGCCTCGACGGGGAGACCCAGTACTTC. Its translation: CASSLYRGLDGETQYF.

The sample holds a few counts of this clonotype. The chain joins TRBV7-9 to TRBJ2-7; D tentatively reads TRBD1 or TRBD2 (5 bases each). Trimming removed 4 bases at V and 0 bases at J, with 13 bases between. There are 15 residues in the CDR3. Germline CDR1 is SEHNR and CDR2 is FQNEAQ (reference sequence). In DNA, the CDR3 is TGTGCCAGCAGCTCCACGGGGCGAGTCTCCTACGAGCAGTACTTC. It translates to CASSSTGRVSYEQYF.

On this clonotype: A read error may produce the germline difference seen at one junction end. The rearrangement uses TRBV20-1 and TRBJ2-1; 7 bases align to TRBD2. Germline-derived CDR1 and CDR2 are DFQATT and SNEGSKA (reference sequence). This CDR3 is 15 amino acids long. DNA for the CDR3: TGCGGTGCCGTAGACACCACGGGAGGTCGGAATGAGCAGTTCTTC. Translating gives CGAVDTTGGRNEQFF.

The CDR3 is CASSLNPEVLSGFNQGIHEQFF. The CDR3 nucleotides are TGTGCCAGCAGTTTAAACCCAGAGGTTTTAAGTGGCTTCAATCAGGGGATCCATGAGCAGTTCTTC. V is TRBV12-3 or TRBV12-4 and J is TRBJ2-1; possible D gene TRBD1, 6 bases. V lost 2 bases and J 8 bases, leaving 37 bases between the germline ends. The CDR3 runs 22 residues.

This clonotype turned up a few times. The rearrangement links TRBV20-1 to TRBJ2-7, with TRBD1 identical over 12 bases. Unmatched junction bases numbered 6, after V lost 6 bases and J lost 6 bases. The V gene's germline CDR1 is DFQATT and CDR2 SNEGSKA (reference sequence). The CDR3 extends over 13 amino acids. The CDR3 region is CSAAGQGAPEQYF. In nucleotides, the CDR3 is TGCAGTGCGGCGGGACAGGGGGCCCCCGAGCAGTACTTC.

The chain recombines TRBV5-5 with TRBJ2-3, with 11 positions matching TRBD2. The ends lost 2 bases at V and 2 bases at J; junction bases unmatched: 4. CDR3 length: 16 amino acids. Germline values: CDR1 SGHKS, CDR2 YYEKEE (reference sequence). CDR3 DNA: TGTGCCAGCAGCTTTGGGACTAGCGGTAACACAGATACGCAGTATTTT. Residues: CASSFGTSGNTDTQYF.

CDR3: CASGLGTTNEKLFF. CDR3 in DNA: TGTGCTAGTGGACTCGGGACAACTAATGAAAAACTGTTTTTT. The chain recombines TRBV12-5 with TRBJ1-4; D is unclear. Deletions cut 6 bases from V and 0 bases from J, with 8 bases between. CDR3 length equals 14 residues. In germline, CDR1 is LGHNT, CDR2 FRNRAP. Filled out from reference TRBV12-5 and TRBJ1-4, the complete variable domain reads DARVTQTPRHKVTEMGQEVTMRCQPILGHNTVFWYRQTMMQGLELLAYFRNRAPLDDSGMPKDRFSAEMPDATLATLKIQPSEPRDSAVYFCASGLGTTNEKLFFGSGTQLSVL.

There are many counts of this clonotype. The chain links TRBV29-1 to TRBJ2-1, with TRBD2 identical over 7 bases. V shed 4 bases, J shed 4 bases, and the junction held 7 bases outside the gene matches. The germline V gene has CDR1 SQVTM and CDR2 ANQGSEA. The CDR3 is made up of 14 amino acids. The CDR3 bases are TGCAGCGTTGTGCGGCGGGAGACTTACAATGAGCAGTTCTTC. Translated, it gives CSVVRRETYNEQFF.

The V call is TRBV12-3 or TRBV12-4, the J call TRBJ2-1, with D unclear. The tail of the sequence fits TRBJ2-7 better, so the J call may be wrong. The CDR3 extends over 15 amino acids. The DNA for the CDR3 is TGTGCCAGCAGTTTTGGTTTCTCCTCCTACAATGAGCAGTACTTC. Its translation: CASSFGFSSYNEQYF.

This clonotype was observed a handful of times. The CDR3 spells CASSRTEISYEQYF. The CDR3 nucleotides are TGTGCCAGCAGTCGGACAGAGATTTCCTACGAGCAGTACTTC. The J gene is TRBJ2-7, the V gene TRBV12-3 or TRBV12-4, with TRBD1 as a possible D gene (6 bases). The CDR3 is 14 residues long. V lost 5 bases and J 1 base, leaving 12 bases between the germline ends.

Regarding this clonotype: One end of the junction fails to match germline, which may point to a read error. This chain links TRBV24-1 with TRBJ1-2; D unresolved. CDR3 size: 12 residues. Germline V gene lookup returns CDR1 KGHDR and CDR2 SFDVKD. The chain's CDR3 is CVTRSMAYDYTF. The CDR3, as DNA: TGTGTCACCCGATCCATGGCCTATGACTACACCTTC.

The chain links TRBV7-2 to TRBJ2-1, with TRBD2 matching over 16 bases. TRBJ2-7 matches the DNA end more closely, so the J call is doubtful. Germline CDR1 and CDR2: SGHTA and FQGNSA. The CDR3 spans 17 residues. The CDR3: CASSLGGLAGGYNEQYF. CDR3 sequence (DNA): TGTGCCAGCAGCTTAGGGGGACTAGCGGGAGGGTACAATGAGCAGTACTTC.

This chain links TRBV2 with TRBJ2-7; D is perhaps TRBD2 (5 bases). The end of the DNA is better explained by TRBJ2-5, so the J call may be wrong. Germline V lookup: CDR1 SNHLY, CDR2 FYNNEI. This CDR3 comprises 13 residues. CDR3 protein: CANLPGSSETQYF. The CDR3 DNA sequence: TGTGCCAACCTACCGGGATCCTCAGAGACCCAGTACTTC.

The rearrangement uses TRBV11-2 and TRBJ2-7; either TRBD1 or TRBD2 may fit D (5 bases each). Per the germline V gene, CDR1 is SGHAT and CDR2 is FQNNGV. CDR3 length: 13 residues. V gave up 5 bases and J gave up 7 bases, with 15 bases separating them. Here the CDR3 DNA reads TGTGCCAGCAGCGTTACGGGGACCTGGGAGCAGTACTTC. Its protein product is CASSVTGTWEQYF.

Points on this clonotype: Here the CDR3 omits its conserved ending phenylalanine or tryptophan, so a read error is the likely source. The rearrangement joins TRBV24-1 to TRBJ2-3; D is unclear. This CDR3 has 12 residues. V lost 5 bases, J lost 4 bases, and 6 bases lay in between. Germline V gives CDR1 KGHDR, CDR2 SFDVKD. The CDR3, as DNA: TGTGCCACCAGTGTGGGCCCAGATACGCAGTATCTT. It yields the protein CATSVGPDTQYL.

This clonotype has a handful of counts. The chain has TRBV5-1 and TRBJ1-2; D might be TRBD1 (6 bases). V was shortened by 5 bases and J by 2 bases, with 16 bases between the two germline ends. The CDR3 runs to 15 residues. The V gene's germline CDR1 is SGHRS and CDR2 YFSETQ. The CDR3 here is CASSRGGGSNYGYTF. The CDR3 DNA follows: TGCGCCAGCAGTCGGGGAGGGGGAAGCAACTATGGCTACACCTTC. Full variable domain (outside the CDR3, taken from reference TRBV5-1 and TRBJ1-2): KAGVTQTPRYLIKTRGQQVTLSCSPISGHRSVSWYQQTPGQGLQFLFEYFSETQRNKGNFPGRFSGRQFSNSRSEMNVSTLELGDSALYLCASSRGGGSNYGYTFGSGTRLTVV.